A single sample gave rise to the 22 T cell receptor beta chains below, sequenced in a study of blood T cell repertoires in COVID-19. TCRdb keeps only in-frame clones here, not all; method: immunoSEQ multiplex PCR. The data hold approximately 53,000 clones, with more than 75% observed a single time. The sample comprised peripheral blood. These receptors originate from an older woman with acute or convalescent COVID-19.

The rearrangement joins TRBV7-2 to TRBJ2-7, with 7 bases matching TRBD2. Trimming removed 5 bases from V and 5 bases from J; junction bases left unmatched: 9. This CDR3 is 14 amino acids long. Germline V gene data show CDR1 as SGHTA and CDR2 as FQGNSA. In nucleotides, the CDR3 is TGTGCCAGCAGCGGGTCGCGAGGGAGGGACGAGCAGTACTTC. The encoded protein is CASSGSRGRDEQYF.

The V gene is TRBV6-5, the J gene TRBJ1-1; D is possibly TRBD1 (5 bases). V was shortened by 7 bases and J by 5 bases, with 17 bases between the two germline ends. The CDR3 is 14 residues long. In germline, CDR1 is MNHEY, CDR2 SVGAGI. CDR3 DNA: TGTGCCAGCACTCTAACAGGCGGTGGAACTGAAGCTTTCTTT. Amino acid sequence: CASTLTGGGTEAFF.

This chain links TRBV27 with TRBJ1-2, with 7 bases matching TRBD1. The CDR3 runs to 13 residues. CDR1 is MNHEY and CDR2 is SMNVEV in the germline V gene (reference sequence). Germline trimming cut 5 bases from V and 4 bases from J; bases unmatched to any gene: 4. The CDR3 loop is CASSPRQGYGYTF. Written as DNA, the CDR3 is TGTGCCAGCAGTCCTCGACAGGGCTATGGCTACACCTTC.

The CDR3 DNA follows: TGTGCCAGCAGTCCCATGGACAGGAAAGTATATGGCTACACCTTC. It translates to CASSPMDRKVYGYTF. This chain joins TRBV6-5 and TRBJ1-2; 7 nucleotides match TRBD1. V shed 5 bases and J 5 bases; nucleotides not matched to a gene: 11. The CDR3 extends over 15 amino acids. Germline CDR1 is MNHEY and CDR2 is SVGAGI.

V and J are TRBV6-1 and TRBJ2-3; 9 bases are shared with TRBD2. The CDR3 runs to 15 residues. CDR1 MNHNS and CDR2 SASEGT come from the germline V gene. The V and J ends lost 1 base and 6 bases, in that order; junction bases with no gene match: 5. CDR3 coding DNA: TGTGCCAGCAGTGAAGTGCGGGGGGGCCAGGATACGCAGTATTTT. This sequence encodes CASSEVRGGQDTQYF.

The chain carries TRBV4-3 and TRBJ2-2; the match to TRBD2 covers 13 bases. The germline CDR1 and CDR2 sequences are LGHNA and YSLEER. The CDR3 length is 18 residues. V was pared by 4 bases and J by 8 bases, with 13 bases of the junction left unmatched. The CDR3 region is CASSPHLTSGGSTGELFF. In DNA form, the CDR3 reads TGCGCCAGCAGCCCCCACCTGACTAGCGGGGGGTCTACGGGGGAGCTGTTTTTT.

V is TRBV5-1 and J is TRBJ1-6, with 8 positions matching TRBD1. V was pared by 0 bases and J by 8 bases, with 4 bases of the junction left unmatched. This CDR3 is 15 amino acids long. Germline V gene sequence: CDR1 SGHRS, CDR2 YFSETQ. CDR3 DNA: TGCGCCAGCAGCTTGGAGGCAGGGGGCTATTCACCCCTCCACTTT. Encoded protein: CASSLEAGGYSPLHF.

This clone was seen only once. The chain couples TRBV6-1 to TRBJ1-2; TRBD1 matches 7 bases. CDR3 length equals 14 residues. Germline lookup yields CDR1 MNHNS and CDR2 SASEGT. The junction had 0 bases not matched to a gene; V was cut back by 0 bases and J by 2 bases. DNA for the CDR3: TGTGCCAGCAGTGAAGCCAGGGGGAACTATGGCTACACCTTC. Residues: CASSEARGNYGYTF.

The CDR3 here is CASSQYGTSLPGVNEKLFF. The CDR3, as DNA: TGCGCCAGCAGCCAATATGGCACATCCCTGCCCGGAGTTAATGAAAAACTGTTTTTT. The chain joins TRBV4-1 to TRBJ1-4; no reliable D call. With 2 bases removed from V and 4 bases from J, the gap between germline ends came to 23 bases. CDR1 and CDR2 (germline): MGHRA, YSYEKL. This CDR3 region has 19 residues.

CDR3 loop: CASSFDRVGEKLFF. CDR3 nucleotides: TGTGCCAGCAGCTTCGACAGGGTCGGCGAAAAACTGTTTTTT. The chain joins TRBV7-8 to TRBJ1-4, with TRBD1 identical over 7 bases. V trimming: 3 bases; J trimming: 8 bases; junction bases outside the gene matches: 6. CDR1 and CDR2 from the germline V gene are SGHVS and FQNEAQ. The CDR3 totals 14 residues.

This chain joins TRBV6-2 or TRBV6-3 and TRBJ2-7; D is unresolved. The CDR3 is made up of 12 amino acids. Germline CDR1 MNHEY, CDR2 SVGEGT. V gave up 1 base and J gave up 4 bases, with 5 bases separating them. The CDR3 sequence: CASSYWPYEQYF. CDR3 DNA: TGTGCCAGCAGTTACTGGCCGTACGAGCAGTACTTC.

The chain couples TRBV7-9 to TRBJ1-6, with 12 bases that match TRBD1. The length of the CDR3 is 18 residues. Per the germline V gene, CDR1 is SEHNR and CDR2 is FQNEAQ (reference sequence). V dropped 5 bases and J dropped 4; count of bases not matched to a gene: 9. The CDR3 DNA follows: TGTGCCAGCAGCCCCGGGACAGGGGGCTCTCTTTATAATTCACCCCTCCACTTT. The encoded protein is CASSPGTGGSLYNSPLHF.

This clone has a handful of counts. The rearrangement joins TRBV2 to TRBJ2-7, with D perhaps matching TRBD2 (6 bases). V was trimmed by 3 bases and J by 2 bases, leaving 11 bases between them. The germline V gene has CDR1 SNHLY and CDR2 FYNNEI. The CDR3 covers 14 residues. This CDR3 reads CASSESGEPYEQYF. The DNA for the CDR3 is TGTGCCAGCAGTGAGTCGGGGGAGCCCTACGAGCAGTACTTC.

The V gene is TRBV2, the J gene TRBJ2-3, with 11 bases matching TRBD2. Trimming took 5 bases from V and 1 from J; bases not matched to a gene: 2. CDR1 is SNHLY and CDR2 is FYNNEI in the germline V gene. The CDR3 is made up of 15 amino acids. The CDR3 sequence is CASSPLAGGTDTQYF. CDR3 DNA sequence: TGTGCCAGCAGTCCACTAGCGGGGGGCACAGATACGCAGTATTTT.

The CDR3 DNA is TGTGCCAGCAACCCGGGACAGGGGTGGGAGACCCAGTACTTC. This translates into CASNPGQGWETQYF. The chain is built from TRBV7-2 and TRBJ2-5; 10 nucleotides agree with TRBD1. The germline CDR1 and CDR2 sequences are SGHTA and FQGNSA. J lost 5 bases, V lost 7 bases, and 7 bases had no gene match. CDR3 size: 14 residues.

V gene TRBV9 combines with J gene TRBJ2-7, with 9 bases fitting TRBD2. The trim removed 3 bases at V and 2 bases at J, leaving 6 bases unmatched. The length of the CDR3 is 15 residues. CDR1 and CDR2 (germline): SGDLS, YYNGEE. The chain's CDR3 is CASSGGLASTYEQYF. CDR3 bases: TGTGCCAGCAGCGGGGGACTAGCTTCCACCTACGAGCAGTACTTC.

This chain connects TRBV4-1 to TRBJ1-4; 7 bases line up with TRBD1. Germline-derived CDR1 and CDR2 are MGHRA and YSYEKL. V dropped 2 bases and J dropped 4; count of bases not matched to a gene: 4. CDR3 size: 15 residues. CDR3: CASSQLGTVNEKLFF. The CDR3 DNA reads TGCGCCAGCAGCCAACTAGGGACAGTTAATGAAAAACTGTTTTTT.

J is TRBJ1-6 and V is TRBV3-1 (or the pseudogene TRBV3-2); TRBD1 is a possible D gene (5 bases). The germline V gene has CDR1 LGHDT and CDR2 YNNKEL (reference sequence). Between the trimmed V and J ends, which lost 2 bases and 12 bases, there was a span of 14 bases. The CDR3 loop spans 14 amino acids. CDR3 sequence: CASSQSGAREPLHF. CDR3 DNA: TGTGCCAGCAGCCAATCTGGGGCCAGGGAACCCCTCCACTTT.

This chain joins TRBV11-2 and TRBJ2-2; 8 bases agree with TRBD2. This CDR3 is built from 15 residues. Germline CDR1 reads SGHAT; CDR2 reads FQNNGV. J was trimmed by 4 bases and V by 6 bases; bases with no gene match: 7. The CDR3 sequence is CASSYSGVGTGELFF. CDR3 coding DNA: TGTGCCAGCAGTTATAGCGGGGTGGGCACCGGGGAGCTGTTTTTT.

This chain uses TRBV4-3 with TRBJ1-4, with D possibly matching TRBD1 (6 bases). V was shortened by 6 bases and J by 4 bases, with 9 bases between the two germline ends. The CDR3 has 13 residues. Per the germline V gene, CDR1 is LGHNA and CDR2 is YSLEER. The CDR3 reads CASRGAFNEKLFF. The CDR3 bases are TGCGCCAGCAGGGGGGCCTTTAATGAAAAACTGTTTTTT.

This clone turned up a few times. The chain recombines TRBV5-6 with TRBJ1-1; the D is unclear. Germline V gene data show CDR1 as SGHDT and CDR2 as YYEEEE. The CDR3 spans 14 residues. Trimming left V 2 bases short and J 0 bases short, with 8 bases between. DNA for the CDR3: TGTGCCAGCAGCTTCAATCCATTGAACACTGAAGCTTTCTTT. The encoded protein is CASSFNPLNTEAFF. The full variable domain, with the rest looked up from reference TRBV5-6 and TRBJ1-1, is DAGVTQSPTHLIKTRGQQVTLRCSPKSGHDTVSWYQQALGQGPQFIFQYYEEEERQRGNFPDRFSGHQFPNYSSELNVNALLLGDSALYLCASSFNPLNTEAFFGQGTRLTVV.

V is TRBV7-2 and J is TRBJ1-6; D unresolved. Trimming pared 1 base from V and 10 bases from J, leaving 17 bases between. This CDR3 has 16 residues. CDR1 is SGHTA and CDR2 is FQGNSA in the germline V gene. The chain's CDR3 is CASSLGEAVKRSPLHF. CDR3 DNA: TGTGCCAGCAGCTTAGGAGAGGCAGTCAAGCGGTCACCCCTCCACTTT. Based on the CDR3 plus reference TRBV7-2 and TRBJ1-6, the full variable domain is GAGVSQSPSNKVTEKGKDVELRCDPISGHTALYWYRQSLGQGLEFLIYFQGNSAPDKSGLPSDRFSAERTGGSVSTLTIQRTQQEDSAVYLCASSLGEAVKRSPLHFGNGTRLTVT.